A single sample gave rise to the 26 T cell receptor beta chains below, sequenced in a study of tissue T cells after allogeneic stem cell transplantation. Documented time point: mouse harvest day 14 after allogeneic transplant. The graft held 10^6 splenic CD5+ T cells and 10^7 T-cell-depleted bone marrow cells. Using immunoSEQ multiplex PCR, the repertoire was profiled, and TCRdb retains in-frame clones only, with some absent. The data hold around 2,900 clones, with approximately 42% observed a single time. Input material: gut tissue. The receptors stem from a female BALB/c mouse given C57BL/6 T cells with graft-versus-host disease after an allogeneic hematopoietic cell transplant.

To note about this clone: A read error may produce the germline difference seen at one junction end. The gene symbols are mouse symbols. The sequence runs out 1 residue before the end of the CDR3; the remainder is reconstructed from the germline J gene. The rearrangement uses TRBV13-1 and TRBJ1-2; 9 nucleotides align to TRBD1. The CDR3 sequence is 16 residues long. The V gene's germline CDR1 is NSHNY and CDR2 SYGAGN. The DNA read from the CDR3 is TGTGCCAGCGGTGATGCAGGGGACAGGGAGAACTCCGACTACACC. Protein: CASGDAGDRENSDYT. The CDR3 reads in full as CASGDAGDRENSDYTF.

A word on this clone: Mouse germline and gene names are used. The CDR3 spells CASSLVATKNTLYF. CDR3 DNA (partial): TGTGCCAGCTCTCTCGTCGCTACAAAAAACACCTTGTAC. The chain is built from TRBV12-2 and TRBJ2-4; D gene unclear. Coverage ceases 1 residue before the CDR3 finishes, and the germline J gene fills in the end. The length of the CDR3 is 14 residues. CDR1 and CDR2 (germline): SGHLS, HYDKME. Trimming shortened V by 0 bases and J by 4 bases, and 10 bases separated the two germline ends.

By share of the sample, this clone is medium-sized. Gene and germline names: mouse. The sequenced fragment ends 1 residue before the CDR3 boundary, so the rest is inferred from the germline J gene. This chain joins TRBV16 and TRBJ2-2; unclear D gene. CDR1 is SGHSA and CDR2 is FRNQAP in the germline V gene. The CDR3 has 14 residues. V lost 0 bases and J lost 1, with 3 bases in between. This CDR3 is CASSLDLNTGQLYF. The covered CDR3 bases are TGTGCAAGCAGCTTAGATCTAAACACCGGGCAGCTCTAC.

In its sample, this clone ranks as medium-sized. Any gene name here is a mouse gene name. The read halts 1 residue ahead of the CDR3 end, with the missing end drawn from the germline J gene. The V and J genes are TRBV26 and TRBJ2-5; TRBD1 matches at 9 bases. Germline lookup yields CDR1 KGHPV and CDR2 FQNQEV (reference sequence). The CDR3 is 14 amino acids. V shed 4 bases, J shed 6 bases, and the junction held 5 bases outside the gene matches. The DNA read from the CDR3 is TGTGCCAGCAGTCCGACAGGGGGAGATGACACCCAGTAC. Translation: CASSPTGGDDTQY. The whole CDR3 region reads CASSPTGGDDTQYF.

Only a few counts were recorded for this clone. Germline and genes here are mouse. The CDR3: CASSLPGQDTQYF. The sequenced CDR3 bases are TGTGCCAGCAGTCTGCCGGGGCAAGACACCCAGTAC. V gene TRBV26 combines with J gene TRBJ2-5; D is uncertain. The CDR3 is cut off 1 residue early in the read; its end comes from the germline J gene. The CDR3 sequence is 13 residues long. Trimming left V 2 bases short and J 3 bases short, with 6 bases between. Germline assignment: CDR1 KGHPV and CDR2 FQNQEV (reference sequence).

As for this clone: Mouse germline and gene names are used. The read stops 1 residue short of the end of the CDR3; the missing end is completed from the germline J gene. The J gene is TRBJ1-6, the V gene TRBV14; the D gene is possibly TRBD1 (5 bases). TRBJ1-6 is reported as an ORF; its role is uncertain. From germline, CDR1 is SGHDT and CDR2 FRDEAV. The CDR3 is 13 residues long. V was trimmed by 1 base and J by 7 bases, leaving 6 bases between them. CDR3 DNA, as far as it was read: TGTGCCAGCAGTTTCGGGGGGAATTCGCCCCTCTAC. Translated: CASSFGGNSPLY. The full CDR3 is CASSFGGNSPLYF.

About this clone: Germline and genes here are mouse. The read gets to within 1 residue of the CDR3 end, and the germline J gene fills in the rest. The chain combines TRBV12-2 with TRBJ2-5; tentatively, D is TRBD1 (5 bases). V lost 4 bases and J 1 base, leaving 8 bases between the germline ends. The CDR3 is 13 residues long. The germline CDR1 and CDR2 sequences are SGHLS and HYDKME. The sequenced part of the CDR3 DNA is TGTGCCAGCTCCCACAGGTACCAAGACACCCAGTAC. Translating it yields CASSHRYQDTQY. The whole CDR3 reads CASSHRYQDTQYF. Supplemented by reference TRBV12-2 and TRBJ2-5, the full variable domain reads NSGVVQSPRYIIKGKGERSILKCIPISGHLSVAWYQQTQGQELKFFIQHYDKMERDKGNLPSRFSVQQFDDYHSEMNMSALELEDSAVYFCASSHRYQDTQYFGPGTRLLVL.

On this clone itself: Each gene name is a mouse one. The CDR3 loop reads CASSRDSNSGNTLYF. Partial CDR3 DNA: TGTGCCAGCAGCCGGGACAGTAATTCTGGAAATACGCTCTAT. This rearrangement joins TRBV26 to TRBJ1-3, with 7 positions matching TRBD1. The read comes to an end 1 residue before the CDR3 does, leaving the germline J gene to fill in the end. V lost 6 bases, J lost 0 bases, and 5 bases stayed unmatched. This CDR3 has 15 residues. Germline lookup yields CDR1 KGHPV and CDR2 FQNQEV (reference sequence).

A remark on this clone: The genes are named according to mouse. Partial CDR3 DNA: TGCACCTGCAGTGGACAGGGCCAGGCTCCGCTT. It is translated as CTCSGQGQAPL. The complete CDR3 reads CTCSGQGQAPLF. J is TRBJ1-5 and V is TRBV1; 7 nucleotides agree with TRBD1. Coverage ceases 1 residue before the CDR3 finishes, and the germline J gene fills in the end. Germline V CDR1 and CDR2: NSQYPW, LRSPGD (reference sequence). The CDR3 is made up of 12 amino acids. Losses at the gene ends were 4 bases for V and 6 bases for J; bases not matched to a gene: 0.

This clone is labeled large. Gene names and germline match the mouse. The read terminates 1 residue ahead of where the CDR3 ends, so the germline J gene completes it. This chain uses TRBV15 with TRBJ2-7, with 8 bases matching TRBD2. Germline V gene sequence: CDR1 SGHND, CDR2 FRSKSL. This CDR3 is built from 13 residues. V shed 4 bases and J 3 bases; nucleotides not matched to a gene: 2. CDR3 residues: CASSSDWVYEQYF. The CDR3 bases that were read are TGTGCCAGCAGTTCGGACTGGGTCTATGAACAGTAC.

This clone was counted between two and nine times. The gene names here belong to mouse. The CDR3 is cut off 1 residue early in the read; its end comes from the germline J gene. The gene calls are TRBV15 and TRBJ2-1, with 7 nucleotides matching TRBD1. Germline assignment: CDR1 SGHND and CDR2 FRSKSL. After removal of 2 bases from V and 4 bases from J, the junction contained 2 bases not matched to a gene. The CDR3 consists of 14 residues. CDR3 DNA, as far as it was read: TGTGCCAGCAGTTTACAGGGGGAGTATGCTGAGCAGTTC. This encodes CASSLQGEYAEQF. The full CDR3 is CASSLQGEYAEQFF.

With regard to this clone: Germline and genes here are mouse. Sequencing ends 1 residue short of the CDR3 end; the germline J gene provides the rest. The chain is built from TRBV12-1 and TRBJ2-3, with 7 positions matching TRBD1. CDR1 and CDR2 (germline): SGHSN, HYEKVE. J gave up 0 bases and V 4 bases, and 9 bases lay outside the gene matches. CDR3 length: 16 residues. The CDR3 is CASSLGQISSAETLYF. CDR3 DNA (partial): TGTGCCAGCTCCCTGGGACAGATATCTAGTGCAGAAACGCTGTAT.

This clone was recorded a few times. Mouse gene names and germline throughout. The read ends 1 residue shy of where the CDR3 ends; the end is completed using the germline J gene. The chain carries TRBV23 and TRBJ2-1; TRBD2 is taken as the D call from the table, unchecked against the DNA. Germline V CDR1 and CDR2: KGHTA, FQNQQP. The CDR3 covers 16 residues. Here the CDR3 reads CSSSQLDWGNYAEQFF. CDR3 DNA, as far as it was read: TGCTCCAGCAGTCAATTGGACTGGGGGAACTATGCTGAGCAGTTC. Based on the CDR3 plus reference TRBV23 and TRBJ2-1, the full variable domain is DAAVTQKPRYLIKMKGQEAEMKCIPEKGHTAVFWYQQKQSKELKFLIYFQNQQPLDQIDMVKERFSAVCPSSSLCSLGIRTCEAEDSALYLCSSSQLDWGNYAEQFFGPGTRLTVL.

Judged by abundance, this clone is medium-sized (0.01 to 0.1%). Any gene name here is a mouse gene name. Read coverage stops 1 residue before the CDR3 terminus; the germline J gene supplies the remainder. The J gene is TRBJ2-1, the V gene TRBV31, with D hard to call. Germline lookup yields CDR1 GKSSPN and CDR2 SITVG. There are 11 residues in the CDR3. The V and J ends lost 3 bases and 10 bases respectively, with 10 bases between them. The covered CDR3 bases are TGTGCCTGGAGGCCAGACTCCGAGCAGTTC. This sequence encodes CAWRPDSEQF. The CDR3 reads in full as CAWRPDSEQFF. The variable domain in full, completed from reference TRBV31 and TRBJ2-1, reads AQTIHQWPVAEIKAVGSPLSLGCTIKGKSSPNLYWYWQATGGTLQQLFYSITVGQVESVVQLNLSASRPKDDQFILSTEKLLLSHSGFYLCAWRPDSEQFFGPGTRLTVL.

This clone has only a few counts. Each gene name is a mouse one. The observed sequence ends 1 residue before the CDR3 terminus, with the missing tail filled in from the germline J gene. The chain uses TRBV26 and TRBJ2-5; D ambiguous. Trimming left V 3 bases short and J 6 bases short, with 4 bases between. This CDR3 contains 11 residues. CDR1 is KGHPV, CDR2 FQNQEV, per germline (reference sequence). This CDR3 is CASSLSDTQYF. The sequenced part of the CDR3 DNA is TGTGCCAGCAGTCTTTCCGACACCCAGTAC. The full variable domain, in which reference TRBV26 and TRBJ2-5 provide the parts outside the CDR3, is NSKVIQTPRYLVKGQGQKAKMRCIPEKGHPVVFWYQQNKNNEFKFLINFQNQEVLQQIDMTEKRFSAECPSNSPCSLEIQSSEAGDSALYLCASSLSDTQYFGPGTRLLVL.

In its sample, this clone was seen a few times. All gene names here are mouse names. The read halts 1 residue ahead of the CDR3 end, with the missing end drawn from the germline J gene. The chain carries TRBV15 and TRBJ2-7; the match to TRBD2 covers 10 bases. V dropped 6 bases and J dropped 4; count of bases not matched to a gene: 9. The germline CDR1 and CDR2 sequences are SGHND and FRSKSL. There are 15 residues in the CDR3. CDR3 bases read: TGTGCCAGCAGCCCCGACTGGGGGGCCCGTTATGAACAGTAC. Translation: CASSPDWGARYEQY. In full, the CDR3 reads CASSPDWGARYEQYF.

A note on this clone: Each gene name is a mouse one. From the germline J gene comes the end of the CDR3, since the read stops 1 residue before it. This chain joins TRBV23 and TRBJ2-7; the DNA was not used to check the table's D call, TRBD1. Germline loops: CDR1 KGHTA, CDR2 FQNQQP. The CDR3 sequence is 15 residues long. CDR3 bases read: TGCTCCAGCAGTCAATCGAGGGGGAGCTCCTATGAACAGTAC. This translates into CSSSQSRGSSYEQY. The full-length CDR3 reads as CSSSQSRGSSYEQYF.

Concerning this clone itself: Germline and genes: mouse. With the read ending 1 residue before the CDR3 end, the germline J gene is used to fill in that end. The rearrangement joins TRBV16 to TRBJ2-7; 8 bases align to TRBD2. The germline V gene encodes CDR1 SGHSA and CDR2 FRNQAP. This CDR3 spans 12 amino acids. V trimming: 4 bases; J trimming: 6 bases; junction bases outside the gene matches: 2. The CDR3 spells CASSSWGVEQYF. The CDR3 DNA, read in part, is TGTGCAAGCAGCTCCTGGGGGGTTGAACAGTAC. The whole variable domain, remainder taken from reference TRBV16 and TRBJ2-7, is NAGVIQTPRHKVTGKGQEATLWCEPISGHSAVFWYRQTIVQGLEFLTYFRNQAPIDDSGMPKERFSAQMPNQSHSTLKIQSTQPQDSAVYLCASSSWGVEQYFGPGTRLTVL.

This clone was seen only a few times. The genes are named according to mouse. From the germline J gene comes the end of the CDR3, since the read stops 1 residue before it. The J gene is TRBJ2-7, the V gene TRBV15, with D hard to call. Germline-derived CDR1 and CDR2 are SGHND and FRSKSL. Trimming stripped 4 bases from V and 4 bases from J, with 2 bases between. CDR3 length: 10 amino acids. CDR3 protein: CASSSYEQYF. The CDR3 bases that were read are TGTGCCAGCAGTTCTTATGAACAGTAC.

By its share, this clone is medium-sized. Gene labels here are mouse ones. The missing CDR3 end, 1 residue past where the read stops, is filled in from the germline J gene. The V and J genes are TRBV26 and TRBJ1-2; D might be TRBD1 (6 bases). The CDR3 runs 14 residues. The germline V and J ends were trimmed by 4 bases and 0 bases, with 9 bases remaining between them. CDR1 is KGHPV and CDR2 is FQNQEV in the germline V gene (reference sequence). The covered CDR3 bases are TGTGCCAGCAGTCCGGGACAAGCAAACTCCGACTACACC. Encoded protein: CASSPGQANSDYT. The whole CDR3 protein reads CASSPGQANSDYTF.

As concerns this clone: Mouse gene names apply. With the read ending 1 residue before the CDR3 end, the germline J gene is used to fill in that end. V usage is TRBV5 and J usage is TRBJ2-5, with D possibly being TRBD2 (6 bases). The CDR3 is 14 amino acids. V dropped 0 bases and J dropped 5 bases, with 9 bases sitting between them. In germline, CDR1 is LGHNA, CDR2 YNLKQL (reference sequence). Partial CDR3 DNA: TGTGCCAGCAGCCAAGACTGGGGAGGAGACACCCAGTAC. Its protein is CASSQDWGGDTQY. In full, the CDR3 reads CASSQDWGGDTQYF.

Notes on this clone: The gene symbols are mouse symbols. The read stops 1 residue short of the end of the CDR3; the missing end is completed from the germline J gene. The chain couples TRBV26 to TRBJ1-6, with 10 bases that match TRBD1. TRBJ1-6 is marked as an open reading frame, function uncertain. V lost 6 bases, J lost 4 bases, and 3 bases stayed unmatched. The CDR3 length is 15 residues. Germline V gene lookup returns CDR1 KGHPV and CDR2 FQNQEV (reference sequence). CDR3: CASSRDRGYNSPLYF. CDR3 DNA, as far as it was read: TGTGCCAGCAGCCGGGACAGGGGTTATAATTCGCCCCTCTAC.

Only one count was recorded for this clone. Mouse gene names and germline throughout. The missing CDR3 end, 1 residue past where the read stops, is filled in from the germline J gene. The rearrangement joins TRBV13-2 to TRBJ2-3, with 7 bases that match TRBD2. This CDR3 has 16 residues. Trimming removed 5 bases from V and 0 bases from J; junction bases left unmatched: 9. The germline gives CDR1 NNHNN, CDR2 SYGAGS (reference sequence). The covered CDR3 bases are TGTGCCAGCGGACCCTACTGGGGTACTAGTGCAGAAACGCTGTAT. This sequence encodes CASGPYWGTSAETLY. In full, the CDR3 is CASGPYWGTSAETLYF.

This clone is judged large. Genes here carry mouse names. CDR3 region: CASSLAGREVFF. The sequenced CDR3 bases are TGTGCCAGCTCTCTCGCAGGGAGGGAAGTCTTC. The V gene is TRBV12-1, the J gene TRBJ1-1; D perhaps matches TRBD1 (5 bases). The CDR3 is cut off 1 residue early in the read; its end comes from the germline J gene. The CDR3 loop spans 12 amino acids. The germline V and J ends were trimmed by 0 bases and 8 bases, with 9 bases remaining between them. Germline loops: CDR1 SGHSN, CDR2 HYEKVE.

For this clone: Gene names follow the mouse nomenclature. The read is 1 residue too short to cover the CDR3 end, so that end is filled in from the germline J gene. V usage is TRBV13-2 and J usage is TRBJ2-3; 8 bases fit TRBD2. The CDR3 length is 14 residues. V was pared by 5 bases and J by 0 bases, with 2 bases of the junction left unmatched. The germline CDR1 and CDR2 sequences are NNHNN and SYGAGS (reference sequence). This CDR3 reads CASGTGVSAETLYF. The sequenced CDR3 bases are TGTGCCAGCGGGACTGGGGTTAGTGCAGAAACGCTGTAT.

This clone is medium-sized. The genes are named according to mouse. Sequencing ends 1 residue short of the CDR3 end; the germline J gene provides the rest. The chain combines TRBV5 with TRBJ1-1; no definite D call. Trimming removed 3 bases from V and 1 base from J, with 9 bases in between. The CDR3 has 14 amino acids. Looked up from germline, CDR1 is LGHNA and CDR2 is YNLKQL (reference sequence). CDR3 loop: CASSQGPGNTEVFF. The sequenced CDR3 bases are TGTGCCAGCAGCCAGGGCCCTGGGAACACAGAAGTCTTC.